Listed below are T cell receptor beta chains from one sample, sequenced in a study of blood T cell repertoires in COVID-19. The protocol was immunoSEQ multiplex PCR, while the TCRdb copy is restricted to in-frame clones and leaves out a portion. The sample includes more than 120,000 clones, approximately 85% seen only once; the top ten take roughly 2.6%. Sequencing was carried out using peripheral blood. These receptors came from a human donor with acute or convalescent COVID-19. The donor label of this sample is uncertain. CDR3s include the opening cysteine and the closing phenylalanine or tryptophan. Each record gives: J gene, D gene, V gene, CDR3 protein. D genes are given only for firm matches.

j_gene: TRBJ1-4; d_gene: NA; v_gene: TRBV10-3; CDR3aa: CAISPGQTNEKLFF
j_gene: TRBJ1-2; d_gene: NA; v_gene: TRBV9; CDR3aa: CASSRLRASDYGYTF
j_gene: TRBJ2-1; d_gene: TRBD2; v_gene: TRBV5-4; CDR3aa: CASRGNRTSGGYNEQFF
j_gene: TRBJ1-5; d_gene: NA; v_gene: TRBV29-1; CDR3aa: CSVNQGYGPQHF
j_gene: TRBJ2-3; d_gene: NA; v_gene: TRBV28; CDR3aa: CASRGEGTDTQYF
j_gene: TRBJ1-2; d_gene: TRBD1; v_gene: TRBV28; CDR3aa: CASSSMDRSGYTF
j_gene: TRBJ2-5; d_gene: TRBD1; v_gene: TRBV19; CDR3aa: CASRRRTGIQETQYF
j_gene: TRBJ2-5; d_gene: TRBD2; v_gene: TRBV7-6; CDR3aa: CASSLVAGGPETQYF
j_gene: TRBJ2-3; d_gene: NA; v_gene: TRBV7-2; CDR3aa: CASSFIPADTQYF
j_gene: TRBJ2-3; d_gene: NA; v_gene: TRBV27; CDR3aa: CASRVAVRDTSTDTQYF
j_gene: TRBJ1-2; d_gene: NA; v_gene: TRBV6-6; CDR3aa: CASSYSQGSGYTF
j_gene: TRBJ2-3; d_gene: NA; v_gene: TRBV7-9; CDR3aa: CASSLGLNTDTQYF
j_gene: TRBJ2-5; d_gene: TRBD2; v_gene: TRBV20-1; CDR3aa: CSASLAGGPSETQYF
j_gene: TRBJ2-5; d_gene: TRBD1; v_gene: TRBV5-1; CDR3aa: CASSLTGQGETQYF
j_gene: TRBJ2-5; d_gene: TRBD2; v_gene: TRBV7-9; CDR3aa: CASSLGTSGSLQETQYF
j_gene: TRBJ1-2; d_gene: NA; v_gene: TRBV19; CDR3aa: CASSIGAGNYGYTF
j_gene: TRBJ1-2; d_gene: NA; v_gene: TRBV20-1; CDR3aa: CSAGATYGYTF
j_gene: TRBJ2-5; d_gene: NA; v_gene: TRBV19; CDR3aa: CASSITDIGRETQYF
j_gene: TRBJ1-2; d_gene: TRBD1; v_gene: TRBV10-3; CDR3aa: CAIRRGQEENYGYTF
j_gene: TRBJ1-1; d_gene: NA; v_gene: TRBV5-1; CDR3aa: CASSAQGRNTEAFF
j_gene: TRBJ2-7; d_gene: NA; v_gene: TRBV5-4; CDR3aa: CASSQDGRTEQYF
j_gene: TRBJ2-3; d_gene: TRBD2; v_gene: TRBV20-1; CDR3aa: CSASPSSSGGTDTQYF
j_gene: TRBJ1-2; d_gene: NA; v_gene: TRBV6-5; CDR3aa: CASGRGSWDYGYTF
j_gene: TRBJ2-7; d_gene: NA; v_gene: TRBV6-5; CDR3aa: CASSSVAGSGYEQYF
j_gene: TRBJ2-2; d_gene: TRBD2; v_gene: TRBV28; CDR3aa: CASRTTSGGATGELFF
j_gene: TRBJ2-6; d_gene: TRBD2; v_gene: TRBV19; CDR3aa: CASTMTSGSGGANVLTF
j_gene: TRBJ1-1; d_gene: NA; v_gene: TRBV14; CDR3aa: CASSQDLSGWANTEAFF
j_gene: TRBJ1-5; d_gene: TRBD1; v_gene: TRBV24-1; CDR3aa: CATSDSGTGVDNQPQHF
j_gene: TRBJ2-1; d_gene: NA; v_gene: TRBV19; CDR3aa: CASSIARIDEQFF
j_gene: TRBJ1-4; d_gene: NA; v_gene: TRBV5-1; CDR3aa: CASSLDPQGPNEKLFF
j_gene: TRBJ2-7; d_gene: NA; v_gene: TRBV6-5; CDR3aa: CASSYSAHLGAVEQYF
j_gene: TRBJ2-3; d_gene: TRBD2; v_gene: TRBV7-2; CDR3aa: CASSTGLAADTQYF
j_gene: TRBJ1-4; d_gene: NA; v_gene: TRBV25-1; CDR3aa: CASSESRLGKEKLFF
j_gene: TRBJ2-2; d_gene: NA; v_gene: TRBV13; CDR3aa: CASSFDRANTGELFF
j_gene: TRBJ1-2; d_gene: TRBD1; v_gene: TRBV14; CDR3aa: CASSQEHRGFLGYTF
j_gene: TRBJ1-1; d_gene: NA; v_gene: TRBV2; CDR3aa: CASSEQGWMDTEAFF
j_gene: TRBJ2-7; d_gene: NA; v_gene: TRBV7-8; CDR3aa: CASSPSRGYEQYF
j_gene: TRBJ1-1; d_gene: NA; v_gene: TRBV30; CDR3aa: CAWGRVTTEAFF
j_gene: TRBJ1-1; d_gene: TRBD1; v_gene: TRBV5-1; CDR3aa: CASSLLRTGGNTEAFF
j_gene: TRBJ2-2; d_gene: NA; v_gene: TRBV9; CDR3aa: CASSANRGELFF
j_gene: TRBJ1-1; d_gene: NA; v_gene: TRBV30; CDR3aa: CAWSDRRSDTEAFF